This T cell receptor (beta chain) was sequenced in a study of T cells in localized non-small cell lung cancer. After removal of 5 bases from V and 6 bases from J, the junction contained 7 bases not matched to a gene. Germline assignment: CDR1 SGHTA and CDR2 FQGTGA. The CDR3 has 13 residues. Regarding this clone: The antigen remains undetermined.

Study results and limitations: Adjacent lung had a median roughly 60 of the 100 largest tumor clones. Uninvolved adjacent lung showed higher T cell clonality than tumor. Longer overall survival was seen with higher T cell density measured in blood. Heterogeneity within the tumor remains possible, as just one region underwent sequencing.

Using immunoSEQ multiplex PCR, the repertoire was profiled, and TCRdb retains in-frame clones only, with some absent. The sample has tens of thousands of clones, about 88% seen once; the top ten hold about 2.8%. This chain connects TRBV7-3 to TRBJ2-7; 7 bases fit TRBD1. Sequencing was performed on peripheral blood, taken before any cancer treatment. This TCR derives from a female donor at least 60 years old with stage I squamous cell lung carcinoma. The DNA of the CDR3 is TGTGCCAGCAGCCTCTCAGGGGGTCTCGAGCAGTACTTC. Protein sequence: CASSLSGGLEQYF. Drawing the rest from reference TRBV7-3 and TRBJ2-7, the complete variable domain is GAGVSQTPSNKVTEKGKYVELRCDPISGHTALYWYRQSLGQGPEFLIYFQGTGAADDSGLPNDRFFAVRPEGSVSTLKIQRTERGDSAVYLCASSLSGGLEQYFGPGTRLTVT.